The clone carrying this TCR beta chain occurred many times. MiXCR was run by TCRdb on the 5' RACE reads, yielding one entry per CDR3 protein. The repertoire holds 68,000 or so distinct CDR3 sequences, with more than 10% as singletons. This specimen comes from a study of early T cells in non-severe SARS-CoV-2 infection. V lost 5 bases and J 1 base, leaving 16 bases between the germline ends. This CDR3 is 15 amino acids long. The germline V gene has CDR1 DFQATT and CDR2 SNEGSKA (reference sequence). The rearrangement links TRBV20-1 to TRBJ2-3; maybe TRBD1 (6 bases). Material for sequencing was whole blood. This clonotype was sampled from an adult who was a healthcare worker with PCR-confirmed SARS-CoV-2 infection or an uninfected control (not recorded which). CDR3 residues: CSAGMTGRRTDTQYF. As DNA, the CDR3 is TGCAGTGCTGGAATGACAGGCCGACGCACAGATACGCAGTATTTT.